These 24 T cell receptor beta chains came from one sample sequenced in a study of T-cell reconstitution after alpha-beta-depleted transplantation in children. Construction of the TCRbeta library involved unique molecular identifiers. In TCRdb, the PCR reads were re-called with MiXCR into one record per CDR3 protein. The table records around 200,000 distinct CDR3 sequences, roughly 10% of them present only once. Sequenced material: PBMCs, taken before TCRalphabeta/CD19-depleted stem cell transplant. Source of these receptors: a child under two years old with acute myeloid leukemia, due to receive a stem cell transplant.

This clonotype was seen repeatedly, ten times or more. The chain couples TRBV5-1 to TRBJ2-3, with 10 bases fitting TRBD2. The length of the CDR3 is 15 residues. The junction had 4 bases not matched to a gene; V was cut back by 6 bases and J by 0 bases. Looked up from germline, CDR1 is SGHRS and CDR2 is YFSETQ. This chain's CDR3 is CASTLAGRSTDTQYF. As DNA, the CDR3 is TGCGCCAGCACACTAGCGGGGAGAAGCACAGATACGCAGTATTTT.

This clonotype came up many times. The chain uses TRBV6-1 and TRBJ2-3, with a weak D call TRBD2 (6 bases). The germline gives CDR1 MNHNS, CDR2 SASEGT. V gave up 5 bases and J gave up 5 bases, with 17 bases separating them. The CDR3 contains 15 residues. CDR3 amino acids: CASSRDWPRQDTQYF. The CDR3 nucleotides read TGTGCCAGCAGTCGGGACTGGCCCCGACAAGATACGCAGTATTTT.

Notes on this clonotype: This may be a read error, as it is one base from a much larger clone. The V call is TRBV5-6, the J call TRBJ1-1; D is unclear. The V end was cut by 9 bases, the J end by 1 base, with 19 bases between. Germline values: CDR1 SGHDT, CDR2 YYEEEE. This CDR3 has 15 residues. DNA of the CDR3: TGTGCCAACACCCCTCTCCCCCAAGGGAACACTGAAGCTTTCTTT. Its translation: CANTPLPQGNTEAFF.

At least ten counts were recorded for this clonotype. This chain links TRBV20-1 with TRBJ2-1; 12 nucleotides agree with TRBD2. The CDR3 covers 16 residues. From germline, CDR1 is DFQATT and CDR2 SNEGSKA (reference sequence). V lost 2 bases, J lost 14 bases, and 16 bases stayed unmatched. The CDR3 DNA follows: TGCAGTGCTAGAACTTCAAAGACTAGCGGGGGCCTTGTGGAGTTCTTC. It codes for CSARTSKTSGGLVEFF.

This clonotype was detected ten times or more. This chain links TRBV7-3 with TRBJ2-1, with D perhaps matching TRBD2 (5 bases). The CDR3 extends over 16 amino acids. V lost 6 bases, J lost 8 bases, and 23 bases lay in between. Germline-derived CDR1 and CDR2 are SGHTA and FQGTGA. The CDR3 spells CASRFTGKTFSDEQFF. DNA of the CDR3: TGTGCCAGCAGGTTTACCGGGAAAACTTTTAGCGATGAGCAGTTCTTC.

This clonotype came up many times. The chain links TRBV29-1 to TRBJ1-1; D call uncertain. The germline gives CDR1 SQVTM, CDR2 ANQGSEA. The germline V and J ends were trimmed by 7 bases and 4 bases, with 13 bases remaining between them. The CDR3 covers 12 residues. In DNA, the CDR3 is TGCAGCGGCGGGTGGCGAGGCACTGAAGCTTTCTTT. Its translation: CSGGWRGTEAFF.

The genes are TRBV12-5 and TRBJ1-6; D gene ambiguous. Trimming removed 6 bases at V and 10 bases at J, with 4 bases between. The germline V gene encodes CDR1 LGHNT and CDR2 FRNRAP. The CDR3 is made up of 10 amino acids. The CDR3 sequence is CASGPSPLHF. The CDR3 bases are TGTGCTAGTGGACCATCACCCCTCCACTTT.

Points on this clonotype: This may be a read error, as it is one base from a much larger clone. The chain employs TRBV3-1 and TRBJ2-1; D uncertain. CDR3 length: 17 amino acids. From germline, CDR1 is LGHDT and CDR2 YNNKEL (reference sequence). CDR3 in amino acids: CASSQVLGPSSYNEQLF. The CDR3 DNA reads as TGTGCCAGCAGCCAAGTTTTGGGTCCCAGCTCCTACAATGAGCAGCTCTTC.

This clonotype was counted many times. The V call is TRBV12-3 or TRBV12-4, the J call TRBJ1-2; no clear D. Trimming pared 2 bases from V and 2 bases from J, leaving 18 bases between. The CDR3 covers 17 residues. In DNA, the CDR3 is TGTGCCAGCAGTTTAAGGCACAGTGTGACAAACAACTATGGCTACACCTTC. Translated: CASSLRHSVTNNYGYTF.

Note on this clonotype: One base away lies a much larger clone, so this may be a sequencing read error. The genes are TRBV11-2 and TRBJ1-4; D remains ambiguous. Trimming pared 0 bases from V and 3 bases from J, leaving 8 bases between. The V gene's germline CDR1 is SGHAT and CDR2 FQNNGV. The CDR3 extends over 15 amino acids. CDR3 DNA: TGTGCCAGCAGCTTAGATCCATGGGCTAATGAAAAACTGTTTTTT. It encodes CASSLDPWANEKLFF.

With respect to this clonotype: The conserved final phenylalanine or tryptophan is absent from the CDR3, which likely points to a read error. V gene TRBV12-3 or TRBV12-4 combines with J gene TRBJ1-5; TRBD1 is a possible D gene (5 bases). Between the trimmed V and J ends, which lost 6 bases and 11 bases, there was a span of 14 bases. This CDR3 contains 12 residues. The CDR3 loop reads CASSFVQGAQHL. CDR3 DNA: TGTGCCAGCAGCTTTGTCCAGGGAGCCCAGCATCTT.

This clonotype occurred many times. The V call is TRBV10-2, the J call TRBJ1-1; D is ambiguous. The CDR3 sequence is 14 residues long. Germline V gene data show CDR1 as WSHSY and CDR2 as SAAADI. V shed 10 bases and J shed 3 bases, with 18 bases lying between them. CDR3 coding DNA: TGCGCCACCCTTTTTGGGTCGGGAGACACTGAAGCTTTCTTT. This translates into CATLFGSGDTEAFF.

This clonotype was found many times. V and J are TRBV28 and TRBJ2-7, with TRBD1 as a possible D gene (5 bases). This CDR3 comprises 16 residues. Trimming cost V 1 base and J 3 bases, with 16 bases left between them. CDR1 MDHEN and CDR2 SYDVKM come from the germline V gene. The CDR3 here is CASSLFVFDRLYEQYF. The CDR3 nucleotides read TGTGCCAGCAGTTTATTCGTATTTGACAGACTCTACGAGCAGTACTTC.

The chain employs TRBV7-2 and TRBJ2-5; D call uncertain. The CDR3 sequence is 15 residues long. V lost 4 bases to trimming and J lost 5 bases, with 17 bases between them. Germline CDR1 reads SGHTA; CDR2 reads FQGNSA. The CDR3 sequence is CASSSWTTLRETQYF. CDR3 sequence (DNA): TGTGCCAGCAGCTCTTGGACCACCTTAAGGGAGACCCAGTACTTC.

In its sample, this clonotype was seen many times. The chain has TRBV29-1 and TRBJ1-2; D remains unclear. The CDR3 runs 13 residues. The V gene lost 4 bases and the J gene lost 2 bases, with 11 bases spanning the gap. Germline V CDR1 and CDR2: SQVTM, ANQGSEA. The CDR3 DNA reads TGCAGCGTTGGGCCCCCGGAAAACTATGGCTACACCTTC. The encoded protein is CSVGPPENYGYTF.

This clonotype was counted at least ten times. The V and J genes are TRBV5-1 and TRBJ2-7; 9 bases are a match to TRBD1. The CDR3 spans 14 residues. Looked up from germline, CDR1 is SGHRS and CDR2 is YFSETQ. J lost 3 bases, V lost 0 bases, and 1 base had no gene match. This chain's CDR3 is CASSLDRGRYEQYF. CDR3 in DNA: TGCGCCAGCAGCTTGGACAGGGGGCGCTACGAGCAGTACTTC.

As for this clonotype: This may stem from a read error, because a much larger clone lies one nucleotide away. The chain employs TRBV11-1 and TRBJ2-7; 7 positions agree with TRBD1. The CDR3 has 12 residues. Germline CDR1 reads SGHAT; CDR2 reads FQDESV (reference sequence). The CDR3 protein is CASSLTGDEQHF. The CDR3 DNA reads as TGTGCCAGCAGCTTAACAGGGGACGAGCAGCACTTC.

This sequence joins TRBV7-2 and TRBJ2-5; 8 bases align to TRBD1. The CDR3 contains 14 residues. V shed 5 bases and J 1 base; nucleotides not matched to a gene: 3. Germline-derived CDR1 and CDR2 are SGHTA and FQGNSA. CDR3: CASSRDRGQETQYF. CDR3 sequence (DNA): TGTGCCAGCAGCCGAGACAGGGGCCAAGAGACCCAGTACTTC.

This clonotype came up many times. This may come from a read error, since a much larger clone is one base off. J is TRBJ2-1 and V is TRBV14; TRBD2 aligns across 9 bases. Germline assignment: CDR1 SGHDN and CDR2 FVKESK. CDR3 length: 15 residues. V dropped 3 bases and J dropped 0; count of bases not matched to a gene: 0. The CDR3 DNA reads as TGTGCCAGCAGCCATAGCGGGAGCTCCTACAATGAGCAGTTCTTC. Translating gives CASSHSGSSYNEQFF.

This clonotype was seen ten or more times. The chain joins TRBV23-1 to TRBJ1-2, with D possibly TRBD1 on 5 matching bases. TRBV23-1 is an ORF, with its function uncertain. CDR3 length: 15 amino acids. V was cut by 6 bases and J by 2 bases, with 16 bases left in between. CDR3 loop: CASSPRDGLNYGYTF. The DNA of the CDR3 is TGCGCCAGCAGCCCCCGGGACGGTCTAAACTATGGCTACACCTTC.

With regard to this clonotype: A much larger clone lies one base from this, so it may be a read error. V gene TRBV12-3 or TRBV12-4 combines with J gene TRBJ1-3; unclear D gene. The CDR3 is 15 amino acids. The CDR3 region has the DNA TGTGCCAGCAGTCCCCCGACGGGCTCTAGAAACACCATATATTTT. This codes for CASSPPTGSRNTIYF.

Comments on this clonotype: The CDR3 ends on some other residue instead of the conserved phenylalanine or tryptophan, so this is likely a read error. The chain recombines TRBV4-2 with TRBJ1-5; 9 bases line up with TRBD1. From germline, CDR1 is LGHNA and CDR2 YNFKEQ. The CDR3 consists of 16 residues. J lost 0 bases, V lost 4 bases, and 4 bases had no gene match. The CDR3: CASSRGQGYSNQPQHL. Here the CDR3 DNA reads TGTGCCAGCAGCCGGGGACAGGGCTATAGCAATCAGCCCCAGCATTTA.

This clonotype came up many times. V gene TRBV7-2 combines with J gene TRBJ1-1, with TRBD1 as a possible D gene (6 bases). Trimming cost V 5 bases and J 0 bases, with 19 bases left between them. The CDR3 length is 17 residues. Germline V lookup: CDR1 SGHTA, CDR2 FQGNSA. CDR3 DNA sequence: TGTGCCAGCAGCACCCTGACAGGAGCGTTCATGAACACTGAAGCTTTCTTT. Protein product: CASSTLTGAFMNTEAFF.

This clonotype was counted ten times or more. The V gene is TRBV12-3 or TRBV12-4, the J gene TRBJ1-1, with D possibly TRBD1 on 5 matching bases. There are 14 residues in the CDR3. The V end was cut by 1 base, the J end by 2 bases, with 8 bases between. The CDR3 here is CASSLGQSNTEAFF. The CDR3 coding sequence is TGTGCCAGCAGTTTAGGACAGAGCAACACTGAAGCTTTCTTT.